The 15 T cell receptor beta chains in this list originate from one sample, sequenced in a study of T cell repertoires in cytomegalovirus infection. These receptors have no known antigen. TCRdb reprocessed the reads with MiXCR, giving one entry per CDR3 protein. In the table there are approximately 590,000 distinct CDR3 sequences, around 40% of which are singletons. This sample comprised cultured PBMCs, obtained from culture after CMV antigen stimulation. Receptor source: a human donor in good health (CMV status not recorded). Some clones in this sample may be carry-over from other donors' samples.

The chain employs TRBV5-1 and TRBJ2-7, with D possibly TRBD1 on 6 matching bases. Per the germline V gene, CDR1 is SGHRS and CDR2 is YFSETQ. The CDR3 has 12 residues. Trimming shortened V by 5 bases and J by 5 bases, and 11 bases separated the two germline ends. This CDR3 is CASSPGQNEQYF. CDR3 nucleotides: TGCGCCAGCAGTCCCGGACAGAACGAGCAGTACTTC.

The V call is TRBV20-1, the J call TRBJ2-3, with D unclear. CDR3 size: 14 residues. Germline assignment: CDR1 DFQATT and CDR2 SNEGSKA (reference sequence). Trimming took off 3 bases at V and 0 bases at J, with 10 bases between the two ends. The CDR3 DNA follows: TGCAGTGCTAGTCCTTTCACTAGCACAGATACGCAGTATTTT. This translates into CSASPFTSTDTQYF.

This clonotype turned up a few times. The chain is built from TRBV5-1 and TRBJ2-6; D remains unclear. The germline V and J ends were trimmed by 0 bases and 1 base, with 8 bases remaining between them. Germline loops: CDR1 SGHRS, CDR2 YFSETQ. The length of the CDR3 is 16 residues. The CDR3 nucleotides are TGCGCCAGCAGCTTGGTCCCCGGGTCTGGGGCCAACGTCCTGACTTTC. Translated, it gives CASSLVPGSGANVLTF.

V is TRBV19 and J is TRBJ2-2; D remains unclear. CDR1 is LNHDA and CDR2 is SQIVND in the germline V gene (reference sequence). The CDR3 is 14 amino acids. V was cut by 0 bases and J by 3 bases, with 5 bases left in between. The CDR3 here is CASSIDRDTGELFF. The CDR3 nucleotides read TGTGCCAGTAGTATAGATAGGGACACCGGGGAGCTGTTTTTT.

There are a few counts of this clonotype. This rearrangement joins TRBV7-2 to TRBJ2-7; D perhaps matches TRBD1 (6 bases). CDR3 length: 12 residues. Germline assignment: CDR1 SGHTA and CDR2 FQGNSA. With 3 bases removed from V and 7 bases from J, the gap between germline ends came to 10 bases. In nucleotides, the CDR3 is TGTGCCAGCAGCTTGGGGACAAATGAGCAGTACTTC. Its translation: CASSLGTNEQYF.

The chain is built from TRBV6-5 and TRBJ2-5, with 10 positions matching TRBD2. The ends lost 10 bases at V and 3 bases at J; junction bases unmatched: 5. The CDR3 sequence is 13 residues long. Per the germline V gene, CDR1 is MNHEY and CDR2 is SVGAGI. In DNA, the CDR3 is TGTGCCACCAAGGGACTAGCGAAAGAGACCCAGTACTTC. Translated, it gives CATKGLAKETQYF.

The V and J genes are TRBV5-3 and TRBJ2-3, with 7 bases matching TRBD2. TRBV5-3 is labeled an ORF, and its function is uncertain. The length of the CDR3 is 14 residues. Trimming took 8 bases from V and 6 from J; bases not matched to a gene: 12. The CDR3 DNA is TGTGCCAGCAGCCGCGCGCCCGGGGGGGATACGCAGTATTTT. Its protein product is CASSRAPGGDTQYF.

This rearrangement joins TRBV6-2 or TRBV6-3 to TRBJ1-5; TRBD1 might be the D (6 bases). The CDR3 length is 16 residues. The germline gives CDR1 MNHEY, CDR2 SVGEGT. V lost 6 bases, J lost 6 bases, and 21 bases lay in between. CDR3 DNA: TGTGCCAGCAGGGGCCGGGACACCGGGGGGGCTCAGCCCCAGCATTTT. Its protein product is CASRGRDTGGAQPQHF.

V usage is TRBV6-1 and J usage is TRBJ2-2; 10 bases match TRBD1. Germline lookup yields CDR1 MNHNS and CDR2 SASEGT. Trimming took 7 bases from V and 2 from J; bases not matched to a gene: 7. The CDR3 loop spans 16 amino acids. In DNA form, the CDR3 reads TGTGCCAGCACGGGACAGGGGCGGATTAACACCGGGGAGCTGTTTTTT. Residues: CASTGQGRINTGELFF.

Written as DNA, the CDR3 is TGTGCCATCAGTGAGTTCTCGGATACGCAGTATTTT. It yields the protein CAISEFSDTQYF. The chain joins TRBV10-3 to TRBJ2-3; no firm D call. V was clipped by 1 base and J by 6 bases, with 5 bases between them. In germline, CDR1 is ENHRY, CDR2 SYGVKD. The CDR3 consists of 12 residues.

This chain joins TRBV10-3 and TRBJ2-5; D unclear. Germline lookup yields CDR1 ENHRY and CDR2 SYGVKD. Trimming left V 0 bases short and J 3 bases short, with 11 bases between. The CDR3 runs to 15 residues. The CDR3 DNA reads TGTGCCATCAGTGAGTCAACGGCACGGGAAGAGACCCAGTACTTC. It translates to CAISESTAREETQYF.

This sequence joins TRBV7-9 and TRBJ2-1; 10 bases line up with TRBD2. The CDR3 has 17 residues. CDR1 and CDR2 (germline): SEHNR, FQNEAQ (reference sequence). V lost 5 bases, J lost 7 bases, and 14 bases stayed unmatched. The CDR3 nucleotides are TGTGCCAGCAGCCCCCCCAGGAGTCTAGCGGGAGTGAATGAGCAGTTCTTC. Translated: CASSPPRSLAGVNEQFF. Full variable domain (remainder filled in from reference TRBV7-9 and TRBJ2-1): DTGVSQNPRHKITKRGQNVTFRCDPISEHNRLYWYRQTLGQGPEFLTYFQNEAQLEKSRLLSDRFSAERPKGSFSTLEIQRTEQGDSAMYLCASSPPRSLAGVNEQFFGPGTRLTVL.

This clonotype was seen repeatedly, ten times or more. V usage is TRBV7-2 and J usage is TRBJ2-2; 8 nucleotides agree with TRBD2. The germline V gene encodes CDR1 SGHTA and CDR2 FQGNSA. The CDR3 loop spans 16 amino acids. V was clipped by 5 bases and J by 3 bases; unmatched bases: 8. Here the CDR3 DNA reads TGTGCCAGCAGCCGAATGCGAGCGGGAGACACCGGGGAGCTGTTTTTT. Encoded protein: CASSRMRAGDTGELFF.

In its sample, this clonotype was seen a few times. CDR3 DNA sequence: TGTGCCAGCAGCGTTAGCGGTGGCACAGATACGCAGTATTTT. Protein sequence: CASSVSGGTDTQYF. This chain links TRBV7-2 with TRBJ2-3, with a tentative D call TRBD2 (6 bases). CDR3 length equals 14 residues. V lost 5 bases and J 1 base, leaving 10 bases between the germline ends. CDR1 is SGHTA and CDR2 is FQGNSA in the germline V gene.

This rearrangement joins TRBV5-4 to TRBJ2-7; TRBD2 aligns across 11 bases. V shed 0 bases and J 2 bases; nucleotides not matched to a gene: 4. Looked up from germline, CDR1 is SGHNT and CDR2 is YYREEE (reference sequence). The CDR3 runs to 16 residues. CDR3 amino acids: CASSLALAGVTYEQYF. CDR3 DNA: TGTGCCAGCAGCTTGGCACTAGCGGGAGTCACCTACGAGCAGTACTTC.